This T cell receptor beta chain was profiled in a study of T cells after yellow fever vaccination (dated by TCRdb to about 2019). Context from the whole study: The SMART-Seq v4 Ultra Low Input RNA kit was used to prepare libraries from fractions with low cell numbers. Bulk TCR alpha and beta repertoires were sequenced longitudinally to track T-cell clones before and after primary and booster YFV17D yellow fever vaccination. The cohort comprised two healthy male donors, one aged 18 to 30 and one aged 30 to 40 years. Blood was collected at multiple timepoints before and after primary and secondary immunization, and bulk PBMC replicates and cell subsets were isolated. Paper-wide results and their limitations: Compared with the primary T-cell response, the secondary T-cell response was faster but weaker, reaching its peak on day 5 rather than on day 15. A small share of clonotypes was detected in both CD4 and CD8 compartments, with the overlap likely arising from convergent recombination. After the booster, most of the clones that had expanded following primary vaccination were detected again (almost 98% of CD4 and around 90% of CD8), which suggests that memory was broadly maintained. Computational filtering was required because FACS-sorted repertoires could contain abundant contaminating clonotypes from the bulk population. Only a couple of donors were included in the study, so the extent to which the findings can be generalized is limited.

The germline V gene (reference sequence) provides CDR1 DFQATT and CDR2 SNEGSKA. Unmatched junction bases come to 8, with V trimmed by 8 bases and J by 6 bases. The CDR3 goes from the cysteine to the phenylalanine over 13 residues. Only the CDR3 region is kept as DNA, spanning 39 bases read in frame from base 1. This clonotype was recorded many times. What antigen it recognizes has not been identified. No quality values exist for individual bases; no much larger clone is one base distant. This sample's treatment or condition label indicates: live attenuated yellow fever vaccine strain. PBMCs were isolated from peripheral blood using a standard Ficoll-Paque protocol. Dynabeads CD4 and CD8 positive selection kits were used to isolate the CD4 and CD8 T-cell fractions. TriZol was used to extract RNA from bulk PBMCs, CD4 and CD8 fractions, and dextramer-positive and dextramer-negative fractions. These reads were obtained on an Illumina NovaSeq 6000. TCR cDNA was synthesized by 5'RACE template switching, which introduced a universal primer site and unique molecular identifiers. Priming for cDNA synthesis came from both the TCR alpha and TCR beta constant segments. Library amplification used two PCR steps, and the second PCR step added sample barcodes and sequencing adapters. Sequencing of libraries was done on Illumina HiSeq 2500 (2x100 bp) or NovaSeq (2x150 bp). On the study's bioinformatics: Demultiplexing of reads and collapsing into UMI consensus sequences were performed with MIGEC, and V(D)J alignment was carried out with MiXCR. Vaccine-responding clonotypes were defined with edgeR using replicate PBMC samples, requiring FDR below 0.01 and a log2 fold change above 5 up to day 15. CD4 or CD8 identity was assigned to each bulk clonotype according to whether the clonotype was present at higher abundance in the sequenced CD4 repertoire or the sequenced CD8 repertoire. TCRdb took the public reads, trimmed them with fastp at Q25, ran MiXCR for clone calling and kept in-frame beta chains. Every CDR3 protein is listed once, alongside the most common genes and DNA of its rows. Clone size and V and J calls follow TCRdb, not the original study. The sample contains some 240,000 distinct CDR3 sequences, 3.2% of them found a single time. Of the sample, under 3.5% is held by the ten largest clones.

The TCR was taken from a man younger than 30 who received the YFV17D yellow fever vaccine. The chain joins TRBV20-1 to TRBJ1-5, with TRBD1 identical over 9 junction bases. Sample: CD4+ T cells sorted from PBMCs, taken 10 days after the yellow fever booster vaccination. The CDR3 protein is CSTPKTGGQPQHF. In nucleotides, the sequence is TGCAGTACCCCCAAGACAGGGGGTCAGCCCCAGCATTTT.